The following is a T cell receptor (beta chain) sequence with its context. No antigen is known for it. Different DNA sequences within this sample yield the same CDR3. These data belong to a study of OX40 agonist ivuxolimab in advanced cancers. Germline lookup yields CDR1 MNHNY and CDR2 SVGAGI (reference sequence). The CDR3 is made up of 13 amino acids. Findings and caveats of the study: At doses 0.1 to 3.0 mg/kg, CD4+ and CD8+ clones expanded.

Method: immunoSEQ multiplex PCR; TCRdb's copy keeps in-frame clones and lacks some. The table lists tens of thousands of clones, more than 85% of them singletons, with 15% to 20% in the top ten. J is TRBJ1-1 and V is TRBV6-6; D is unclear. Sequences were derived from CD4+ or CD8+ T cells sorted from blood, sampled in a trial of the OX40 agonist ivuxolimab. This receptor was taken from an adult with an advanced solid tumor such as melanoma, head and neck, liver or kidney cancer. CDR3 sequence reads: CASGMDVDTEAFF. In DNA, the CDR3 is TGTGCTAGCGGAATGGATGTCGACACTGAAGCTTTCTTT.